The sequence of this T cell receptor (beta chain) was determined in a study of blood T cell repertoires in COVID-19. Methods used by the authors: Quantification of nucleated cells was approximated via reference gene primer amplification. The data were produced by immunoSEQ multiplex PCR, yet TCRdb's version contains in-frame clones alone and is incomplete. V, J and clone size are those of that table, while D and trimming were read from the DNA. The table lists approximately 190,000 clones, about 81% of them singletons, with about an eighth in the top ten. This sequence was found in a man aged 30 to 45 with active or convalescent COVID-19. Material for sequencing was peripheral blood.

The CDR3 sequence: CATGNPGGTDTQYF. CDR3 bases: TGTGCCACCGGGAACCCGGGGGGCACAGATACGCAGTATTTT. This chain uses TRBV24-1 with TRBJ2-3, with a possible D match to TRBD2 (6 bases). Germline values: CDR1 KGHDR, CDR2 SFDVKD. The CDR3 has 14 residues. Trimming took 9 bases from V and 1 from J, leaving 13 bases between them.